This T cell receptor (beta chain) came from a study of cytomegalovirus exposure and HLA in healthy donors. Points from the study as a whole: The study labeled 150 to 200 TCR beta chains cytomegalovirus-associated.

CDR1 and CDR2 from the germline V gene are MNHEY and SMNVEV (reference sequence). This CDR3 spans 16 amino acids. The V and J ends lost 1 base and 10 bases, in that order; junction bases with no gene match: 10. Profiling relied on immunoSEQ multiplex PCR, and the TCRdb table lists in-frame clones only, not all of them. The profile shows some 130,000 clones, about 95% of them singletons. To note about this clone: The antigen is not known.

The TCR sequence derives from a man between 18 and 29 years old in good health and CMV-seropositive. J is TRBJ2-1 and V is TRBV27; 10 bases align to TRBD2. The sample taken for sequencing was PBMCs. CDR3 sequence reads: CASSLLASGSKFEQFF. CDR3 nucleotide sequence: TGTGCCAGCAGTTTATTGGCTAGCGGGAGTAAGTTCGAGCAGTTCTTC.